The present T cell receptor beta chain was sequenced within a study of blood T cell repertoires in COVID-19. Overall study context: The United States, Italy and Spain supplied acute and convalescent COVID-19 samples.

The CDR3 sequence is 13 residues long. Trimming cost V 3 bases and J 4 bases; bases outside gene matches: 1. Germline V gene lookup returns CDR1 SEHNR and CDR2 FQNEAQ (reference sequence). The table came from immunoSEQ multiplex PCR; TCRdb's copy has only in-frame clones and leaves some out. The table shows some 150,000 clones, with about 84% occurring only once. The chain joins TRBV7-9 to TRBJ1-1; 8 bases align to TRBD1. Sequencing was performed on peripheral blood. The sequence was obtained from a human donor in a cohort sampled during active COVID-19. The DNA of the CDR3 is TGTGCCAGCAGCTTCGGACAGGGCACTGAAGCTTTCTTT. Translation gives CASSFGQGTEAFF.